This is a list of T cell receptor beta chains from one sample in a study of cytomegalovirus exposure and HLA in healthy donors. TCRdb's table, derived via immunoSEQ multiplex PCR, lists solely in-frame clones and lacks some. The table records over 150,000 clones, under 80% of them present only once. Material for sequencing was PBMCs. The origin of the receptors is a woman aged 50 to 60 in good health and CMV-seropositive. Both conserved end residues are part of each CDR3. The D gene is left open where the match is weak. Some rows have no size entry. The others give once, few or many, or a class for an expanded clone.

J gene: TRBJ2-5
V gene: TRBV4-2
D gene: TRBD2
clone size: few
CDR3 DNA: TGTGCCAGCAGTTATAGTACTAGCGGGGGGTATTTCCAAGAGACCCAGTACTTC
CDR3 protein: CASSYSTSGGYFQETQYF

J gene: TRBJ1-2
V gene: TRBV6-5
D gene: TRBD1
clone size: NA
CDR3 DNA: TGTGCCAGCAGTTACGACGGGACAGCAAACTATGGCTACACCTTC
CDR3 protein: CASSYDGTANYGYTF

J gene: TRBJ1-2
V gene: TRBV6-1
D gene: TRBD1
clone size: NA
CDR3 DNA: TGTGCCAGCAGTGAGGGACAGGGGCCCGTCTCGTATGGCTACACCTTC
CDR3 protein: CASSEGQGPVSYGYTF

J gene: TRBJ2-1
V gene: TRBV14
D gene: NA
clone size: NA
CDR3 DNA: TGTGCCAGCAGTAGGGGGGGTTGGGCCTACAATGAGCAGTTCTTC
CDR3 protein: CASSRGGWAYNEQFF

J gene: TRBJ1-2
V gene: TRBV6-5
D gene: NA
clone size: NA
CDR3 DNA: TGTGCCAGCAGCCCGGACACATCTAACTATGGCTACACCTTC
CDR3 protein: CASSPDTSNYGYTF

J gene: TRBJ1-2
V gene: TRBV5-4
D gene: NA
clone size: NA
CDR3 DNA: TGTGCCAGCAGCTTAGAGGTAGCAGCCTATGGCTACACCTTC
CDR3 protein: CASSLEVAAYGYTF

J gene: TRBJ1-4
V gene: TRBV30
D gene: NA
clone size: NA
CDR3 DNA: TGTGCCTGGAGTAGGGGAACTAATGAAAAACTGTTTTTT
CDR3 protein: CAWSRGTNEKLFF

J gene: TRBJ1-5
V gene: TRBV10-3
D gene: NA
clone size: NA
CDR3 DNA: TGTGCCATCAGTGAGAGGGGGGGAAACCAGCCCCAGCATTTT
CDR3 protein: CAISERGGNQPQHF

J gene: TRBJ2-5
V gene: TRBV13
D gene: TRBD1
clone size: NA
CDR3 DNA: TGTGCCAGCAGCTCGTCCGGGACAGGGGGCCAAGAGACCCAGTACTTC
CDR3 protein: CASSSSGTGGQETQYF

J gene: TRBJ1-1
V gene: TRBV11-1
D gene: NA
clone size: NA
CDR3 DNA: TGTGCCAGCAGCCCCAGAGGTAAGGGAGACACTGAAGCTTTCTTT
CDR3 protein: CASSPRGKGDTEAFF

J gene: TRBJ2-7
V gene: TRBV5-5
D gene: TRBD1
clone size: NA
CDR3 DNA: TGTGCCAGCAGCCTTACAGGGGTCGGCTCCTACGAGCAGTACTTC
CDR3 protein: CASSLTGVGSYEQYF

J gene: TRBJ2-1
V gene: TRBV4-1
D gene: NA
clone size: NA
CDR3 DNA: TGCGCCAGCAGCCATCTTGGGGGGAGGAATGAGCAGTTCTTC
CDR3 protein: CASSHLGGRNEQFF

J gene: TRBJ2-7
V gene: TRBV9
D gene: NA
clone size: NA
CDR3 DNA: TGTGCCAGCAGCGTGGGACACCCTTCCTACGAGCAGTACTTC
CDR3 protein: CASSVGHPSYEQYF

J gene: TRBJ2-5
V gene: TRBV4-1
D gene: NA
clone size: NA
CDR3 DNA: TGCGCCAGCAGCCTTGCCTCCGGGGTCCAAGAGACCCAGTACTTC
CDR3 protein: CASSLASGVQETQYF

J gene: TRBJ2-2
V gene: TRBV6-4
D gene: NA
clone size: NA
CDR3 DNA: TGTGCCAGCAGTGAACAGGGTTCCACCGGGGAGCTGTTTTTT
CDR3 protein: CASSEQGSTGELFF

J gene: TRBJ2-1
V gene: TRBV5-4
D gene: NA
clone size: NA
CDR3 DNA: TGTGCCAGCAGCCTTTCCATGCGCAATGAGCAGTTCTTC
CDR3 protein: CASSLSMRNEQFF

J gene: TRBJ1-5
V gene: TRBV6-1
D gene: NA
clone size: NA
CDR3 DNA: TGTGCCAGCAGTGAAACGTGGCAGAATCAGCCCCAGCATTTT
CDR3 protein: CASSETWQNQPQHF

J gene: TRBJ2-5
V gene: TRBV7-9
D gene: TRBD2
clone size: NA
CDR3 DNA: TGTGCCAGCAGCCCGACTAGCGGAAAAGAGACCCAGTACTTC
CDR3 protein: CASSPTSGKETQYF

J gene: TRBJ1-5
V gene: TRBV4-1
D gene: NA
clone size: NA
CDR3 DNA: TGCGCCAGCAGCCAAGACAGGGAGGGAGGGCAGCCCCAGCATTTT
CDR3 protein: CASSQDREGGQPQHF

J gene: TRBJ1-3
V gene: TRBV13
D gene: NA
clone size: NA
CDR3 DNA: TGTGCCAGCAGCTTGGCCCGGGTGTTTGACACCATATATTTT
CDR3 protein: CASSLARVFDTIYF

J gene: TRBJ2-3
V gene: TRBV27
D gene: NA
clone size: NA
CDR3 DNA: TGTGCCAGCAGCAGGGCCGCGGTTTCTAGCACAGATACGCAGTATTTT
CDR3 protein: CASSRAAVSSTDTQYF

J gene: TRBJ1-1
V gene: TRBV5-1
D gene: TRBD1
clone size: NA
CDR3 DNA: TGCGCCAGCCAGACAGGGATGAACACTGAAGCTTTCTTT
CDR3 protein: CASQTGMNTEAFF

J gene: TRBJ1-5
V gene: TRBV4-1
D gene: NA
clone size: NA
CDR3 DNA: TGCGCCAGCAGCCAAGTTTCGGGCAAGGGAGAACAGCCCCAGCATTTT
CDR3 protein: CASSQVSGKGEQPQHF

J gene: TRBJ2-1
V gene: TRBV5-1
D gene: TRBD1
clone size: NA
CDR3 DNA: TGCGCCAGCAGCTTTGGGACAGGGAAATTAAATGAGCAGTTCTTC
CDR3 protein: CASSFGTGKLNEQFF

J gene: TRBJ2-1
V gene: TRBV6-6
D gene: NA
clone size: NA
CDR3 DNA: TGTGCCAGCAGCCCAGGGGGGACGGTTGAGCAGTTCTTC
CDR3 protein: CASSPGGTVEQFF

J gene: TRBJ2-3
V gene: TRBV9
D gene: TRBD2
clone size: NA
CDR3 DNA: TGTGCCAGCACTCCCCTCCCCTGGGCTAGCGGGGGCCTGAGCACAGATACGCAGTATTTT
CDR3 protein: CASTPLPWASGGLSTDTQYF

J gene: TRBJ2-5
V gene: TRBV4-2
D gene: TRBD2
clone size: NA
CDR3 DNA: TGTGCCAGCAGCCAAGAGAGGGCGGGGGGGGAGACCCAGTACTTC
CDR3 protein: CASSQERAGGETQYF

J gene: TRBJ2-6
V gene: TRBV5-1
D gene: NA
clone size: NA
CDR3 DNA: TGCGCCAGCAGGGGAACAGGTGGGGCCAACGTCCTGACTTTC
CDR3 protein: CASRGTGGANVLTF

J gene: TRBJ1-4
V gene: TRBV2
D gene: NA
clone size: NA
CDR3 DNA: TGTGCCAGCAGATTTGGACAGACAGCCTTTAATGAAAAACTGTTTTTT
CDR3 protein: CASRFGQTAFNEKLFF